Below are 2 T cell receptor beta chains sequenced from a single sample in a study of CD4 T cell repertoires in COVID-19 (dated by TCRdb to the early 2020s). Libraries were constructed by the immunoSEQ multiplex PCR assay. Drawn from immuneACCESS, this table holds only the in-frame rearrangements with V and J called that TCRdb kept. Clones are partly lost; checked studies trace under half to an unresolved V gene and leave the rest unexplained. A total of approximately 75,000 clones appear in this sample, about 80% of them only once. 0.5% to 0.6% of the sample comes from the top ten. The sample's time point label, in plain terms: sample from a COVID-19-recovered individual after infection. Source: CD4+ T cells from peripheral blood, taken after recovery from COVID-19. The source of these receptors is a human donor who had COVID-19.

This rearrangement joins TRBV10-3 to TRBJ2-5; D ambiguous. The germline gives CDR1 ENHRY, CDR2 SYGVKD. V was trimmed by 0 bases and J by 2 bases, leaving 7 bases between them. The CDR3 loop spans 14 amino acids. CDR3 protein: CAISESGQQETQYF. DNA of the CDR3: TGTGCCATCAGTGAGTCTGGGCAGCAAGAGACCCAGTACTTC.

This clone is a singleton in its sample. CDR3 loop: CASNNAGGVGYTF. CDR3 nucleotide sequence: TGTGCCAGTAACAATGCAGGGGGCGTAGGCTACACCTTC. The chain is built from TRBV19 and TRBJ1-2; TRBD1 agrees at 8 bases. Germline-derived CDR1 and CDR2 are LNHDA and SQIVND (reference sequence). The trim removed 7 bases at V and 8 bases at J, leaving 9 bases unmatched. The CDR3 runs 13 residues.